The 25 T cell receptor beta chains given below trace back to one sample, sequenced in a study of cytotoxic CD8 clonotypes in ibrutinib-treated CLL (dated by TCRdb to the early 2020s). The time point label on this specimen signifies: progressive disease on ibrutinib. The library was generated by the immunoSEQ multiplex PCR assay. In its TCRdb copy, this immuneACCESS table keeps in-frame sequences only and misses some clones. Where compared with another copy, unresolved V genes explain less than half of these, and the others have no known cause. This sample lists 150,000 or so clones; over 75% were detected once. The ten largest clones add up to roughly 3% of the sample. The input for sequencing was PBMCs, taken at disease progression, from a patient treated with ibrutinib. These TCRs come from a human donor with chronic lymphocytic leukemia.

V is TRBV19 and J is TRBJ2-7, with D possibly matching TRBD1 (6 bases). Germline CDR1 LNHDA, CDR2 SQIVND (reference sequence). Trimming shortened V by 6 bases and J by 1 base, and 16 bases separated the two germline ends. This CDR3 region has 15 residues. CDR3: CASSQVAQGSYEQYF. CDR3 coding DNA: TGTGCCAGTAGCCAAGTCGCACAGGGATCCTACGAGCAGTACTTC.

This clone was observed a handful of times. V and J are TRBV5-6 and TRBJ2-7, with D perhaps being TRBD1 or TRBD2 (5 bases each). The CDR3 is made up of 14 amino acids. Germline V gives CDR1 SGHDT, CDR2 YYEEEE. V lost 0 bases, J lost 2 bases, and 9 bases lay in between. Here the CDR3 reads CASSLGGITYEQYF. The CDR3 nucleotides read TGTGCCAGCAGCTTGGGGGGGATCACCTACGAGCAGTACTTC. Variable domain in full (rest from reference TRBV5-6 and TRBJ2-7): DAGVTQSPTHLIKTRGQQVTLRCSPKSGHDTVSWYQQALGQGPQFIFQYYEEEERQRGNFPDRFSGHQFPNYSSELNVNALLLGDSALYLCASSLGGITYEQYFGPGTRLTVT.

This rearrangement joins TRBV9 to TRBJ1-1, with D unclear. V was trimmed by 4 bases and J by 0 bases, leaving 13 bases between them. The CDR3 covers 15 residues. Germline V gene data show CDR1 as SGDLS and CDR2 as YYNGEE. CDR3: CASSQVASMNTEAFF. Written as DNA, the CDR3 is TGTGCCAGCAGCCAGGTGGCTAGCATGAACACTGAAGCTTTCTTT.

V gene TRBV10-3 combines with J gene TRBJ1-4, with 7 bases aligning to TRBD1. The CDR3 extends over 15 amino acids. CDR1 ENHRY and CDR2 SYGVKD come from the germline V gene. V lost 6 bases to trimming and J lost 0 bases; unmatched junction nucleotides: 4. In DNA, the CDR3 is TGTGCCATCAGACCGGGACAGTCAACTAATGAAAAACTGTTTTTT. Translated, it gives CAIRPGQSTNEKLFF.

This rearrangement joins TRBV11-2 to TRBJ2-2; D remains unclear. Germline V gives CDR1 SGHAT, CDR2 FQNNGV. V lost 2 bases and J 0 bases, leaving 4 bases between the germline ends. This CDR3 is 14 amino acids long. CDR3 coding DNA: TGTGCCAGCAGCTTACTGGCGAACACCGGGGAGCTGTTTTTT. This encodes CASSLLANTGELFF.

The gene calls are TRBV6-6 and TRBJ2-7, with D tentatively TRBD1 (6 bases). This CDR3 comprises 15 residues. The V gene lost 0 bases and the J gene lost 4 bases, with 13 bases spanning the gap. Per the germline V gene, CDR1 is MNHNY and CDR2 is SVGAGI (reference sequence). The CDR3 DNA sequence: TGTGCCAGCAGTTACTCGCGGACAGCTATATACGAGCAGTACTTC. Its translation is CASSYSRTAIYEQYF.

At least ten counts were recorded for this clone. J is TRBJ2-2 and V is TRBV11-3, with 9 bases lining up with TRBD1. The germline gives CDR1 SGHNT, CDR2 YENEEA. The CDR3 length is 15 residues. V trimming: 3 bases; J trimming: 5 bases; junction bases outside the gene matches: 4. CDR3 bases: TGTGCCAGCAGCTTGGACAGGGGTCCTACCGGGGAGCTGTTTTTT. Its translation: CASSLDRGPTGELFF.

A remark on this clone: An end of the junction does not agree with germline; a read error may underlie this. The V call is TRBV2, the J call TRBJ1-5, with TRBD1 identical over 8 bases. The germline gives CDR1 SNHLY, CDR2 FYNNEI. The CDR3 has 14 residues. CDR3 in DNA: TGTGCCAGTACGACAGGGGTGAGCAATCAGCACCAGCATTTT. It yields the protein CASTTGVSNQHQHF.

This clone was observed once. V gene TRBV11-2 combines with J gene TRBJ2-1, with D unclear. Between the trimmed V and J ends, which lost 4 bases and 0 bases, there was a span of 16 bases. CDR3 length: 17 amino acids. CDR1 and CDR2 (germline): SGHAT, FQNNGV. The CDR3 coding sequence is TGTGCCAGCAGCTCATCCTCCACCTCGAGCTCCTACAATGAGCAGTTCTTC. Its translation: CASSSSSTSSSYNEQFF.

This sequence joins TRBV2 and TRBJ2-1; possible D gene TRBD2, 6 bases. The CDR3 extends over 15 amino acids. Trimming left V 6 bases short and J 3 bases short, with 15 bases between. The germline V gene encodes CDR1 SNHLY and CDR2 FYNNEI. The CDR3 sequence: CASRPTAGSYNEQFF. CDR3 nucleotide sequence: TGTGCCAGCAGACCGACAGCGGGCAGCTACAATGAGCAGTTCTTC. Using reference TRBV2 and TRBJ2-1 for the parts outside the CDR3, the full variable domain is EPEVTQTPSHQVTQMGQEVILRCVPISNHLYFYWYRQILGQKVEFLVSFYNNEISEKSEIFDDQFSVERPDGSNFTLKIRSTKLEDSAMYFCASRPTAGSYNEQFFGPGTRLTVL.

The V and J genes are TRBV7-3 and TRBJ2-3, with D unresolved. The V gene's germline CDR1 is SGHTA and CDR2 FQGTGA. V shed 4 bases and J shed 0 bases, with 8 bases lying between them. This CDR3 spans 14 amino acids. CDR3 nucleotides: TGTGCCAGCAGCTCGTTTGAGAGCACAGATACGCAGTATTTT. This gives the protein CASSSFESTDTQYF.

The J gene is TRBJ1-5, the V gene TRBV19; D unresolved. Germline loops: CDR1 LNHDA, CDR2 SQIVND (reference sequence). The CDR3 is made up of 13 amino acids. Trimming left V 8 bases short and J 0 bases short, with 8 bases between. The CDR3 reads CASGRNSNQPQHF. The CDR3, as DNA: TGTGCCAGTGGACGTAATAGCAATCAGCCCCAGCATTTT.

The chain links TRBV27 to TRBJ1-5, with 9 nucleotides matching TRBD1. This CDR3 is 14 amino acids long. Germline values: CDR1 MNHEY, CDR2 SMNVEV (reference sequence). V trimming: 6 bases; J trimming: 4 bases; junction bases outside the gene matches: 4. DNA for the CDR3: TGTGCCAGCAGACTGGGGACAGGGAATCAGCCCCAGCATTTT. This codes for CASRLGTGNQPQHF.

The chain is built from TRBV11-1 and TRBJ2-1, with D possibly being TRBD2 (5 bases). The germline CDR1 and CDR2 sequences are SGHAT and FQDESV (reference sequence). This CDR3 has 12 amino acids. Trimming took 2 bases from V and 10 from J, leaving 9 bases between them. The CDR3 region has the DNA TGTGCCAGCAGCTTACCCGGCGGGGAGCAGTTCTTC. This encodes CASSLPGGEQFF.

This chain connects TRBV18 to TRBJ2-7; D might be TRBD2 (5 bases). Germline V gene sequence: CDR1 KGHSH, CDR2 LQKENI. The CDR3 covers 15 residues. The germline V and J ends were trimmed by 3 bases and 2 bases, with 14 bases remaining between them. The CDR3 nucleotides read TGTGCCAGCTCACCCGAAAGCGGTCCTACCTACGAGCAGTACTTC. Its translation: CASSPESGPTYEQYF. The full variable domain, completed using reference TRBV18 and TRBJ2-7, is NAGVMQNPRHLVRRRGQEARLRCSPMKGHSHVYWYRQLPEEGLKFMVYLQKENIIDESGMPKERFSAEFPKEGPSILRIQQVVRGDSAAYFCASSPESGPTYEQYFGPGTRLTVT.

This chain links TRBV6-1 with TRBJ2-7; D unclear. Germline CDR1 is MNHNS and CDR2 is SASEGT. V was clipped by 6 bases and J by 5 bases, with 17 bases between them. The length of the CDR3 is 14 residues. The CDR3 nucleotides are TGTGCCAGCAGACCCGGTGGTAGTTCCCACGAGCAGTACTTC. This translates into CASRPGGSSHEQYF.

The CDR3 coding sequence is TGTGCCAGCAGCGCGACCAGACAGGGGGCTCGGTGGGAGACCCAGTACTTC. This encodes CASSATRQGARWETQYF. The chain employs TRBV7-2 and TRBJ2-5; 10 nucleotides match TRBD1. The CDR3 is made up of 17 amino acids. With 5 bases clipped from V and 5 bases from J, the junction kept 14 bases outside the gene matches. Germline values: CDR1 SGHTA, CDR2 FQGNSA.

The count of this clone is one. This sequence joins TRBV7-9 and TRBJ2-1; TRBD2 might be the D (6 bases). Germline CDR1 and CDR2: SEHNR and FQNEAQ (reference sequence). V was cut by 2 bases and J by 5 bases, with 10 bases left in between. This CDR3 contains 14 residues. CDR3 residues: CASSLPSAHNEQFF. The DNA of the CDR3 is TGTGCCAGCAGCTTACCTAGCGCCCACAATGAGCAGTTCTTC.

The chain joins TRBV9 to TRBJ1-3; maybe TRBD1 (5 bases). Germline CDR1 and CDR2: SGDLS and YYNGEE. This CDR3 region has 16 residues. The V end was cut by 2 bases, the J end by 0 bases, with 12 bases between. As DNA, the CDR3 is TGTGCCAGCAGCGTCGACAGCCCCTACTCTGGAAACACCATATATTTT. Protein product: CASSVDSPYSGNTIYF.

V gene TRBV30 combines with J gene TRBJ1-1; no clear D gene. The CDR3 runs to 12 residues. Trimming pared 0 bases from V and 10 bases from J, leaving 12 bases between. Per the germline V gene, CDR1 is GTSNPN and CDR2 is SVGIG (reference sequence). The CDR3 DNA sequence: TGTGCCTGGAGTGTACCTCAGAGTAGAGCTTTCTTT. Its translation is CAWSVPQSRAFF. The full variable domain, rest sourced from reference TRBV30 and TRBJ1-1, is SQTIHQWPATLVQPVGSPLSLECTVEGTSNPNLYWYRQAAGRGLQLLFYSVGIGQISSEVPQNLSASRPQDRQFILSSKKLLLSDSGFYLCAWSVPQSRAFFGQGTRLTVV.

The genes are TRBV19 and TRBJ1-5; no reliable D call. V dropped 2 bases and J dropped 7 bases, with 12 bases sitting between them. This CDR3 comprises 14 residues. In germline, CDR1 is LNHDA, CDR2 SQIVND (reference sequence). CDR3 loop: CASSIPLSGQPQHF. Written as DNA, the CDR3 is TGTGCCAGTAGTATACCGCTCTCCGGGCAGCCCCAGCATTTT.

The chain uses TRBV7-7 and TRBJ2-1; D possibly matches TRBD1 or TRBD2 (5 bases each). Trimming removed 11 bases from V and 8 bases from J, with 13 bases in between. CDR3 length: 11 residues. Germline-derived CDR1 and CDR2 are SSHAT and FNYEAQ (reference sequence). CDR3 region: CASGPLDEQFF. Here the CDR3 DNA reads TGTGCCTCGGGACCGTTGGATGAGCAGTTCTTC.

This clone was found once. This CDR3 is CASSSTGGNEKLFF. CDR3 DNA: TGTGCCAGCAGTTCGACAGGGGGTAATGAAAAACTGTTTTTT. V usage is TRBV27 and J usage is TRBJ1-4; 9 positions agree with TRBD1. Germline loops: CDR1 MNHEY, CDR2 SMNVEV (reference sequence). CDR3 length equals 14 residues. Trimming cost V 4 bases and J 4 bases; bases outside gene matches: 1.

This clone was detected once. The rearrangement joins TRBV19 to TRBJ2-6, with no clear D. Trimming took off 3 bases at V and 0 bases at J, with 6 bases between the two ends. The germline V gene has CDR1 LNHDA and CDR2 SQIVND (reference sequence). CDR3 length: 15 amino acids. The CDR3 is CASSIWDSGANVLTF. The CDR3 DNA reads TGTGCCAGTAGTATTTGGGACTCTGGGGCCAACGTCCTGACTTTC. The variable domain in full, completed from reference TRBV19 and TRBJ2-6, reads DGGITQSPKYLFRKEGQNVTLSCEQNLNHDAMYWYRQDPGQGLRLIYYSQIVNDFQKGDIAEGYSVSREKKESFPLTVTSAQKNPTAFYLCASSIWDSGANVLTFGAGSRLTVL.

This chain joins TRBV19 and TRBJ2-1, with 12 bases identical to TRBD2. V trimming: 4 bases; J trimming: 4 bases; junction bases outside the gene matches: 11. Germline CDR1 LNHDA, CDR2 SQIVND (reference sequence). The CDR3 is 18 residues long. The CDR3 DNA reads TGTGCCAGTAGTAATCCGGCGGCTAGCGGGAGGGGTTACAATGAGCAGTTCTTC. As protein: CASSNPAASGRGYNEQFF.